Listed below are T cell receptor beta chains from one sample, sequenced in a study of T cell responses to AZD1222 COVID-19 vaccine. Measured with immunoSEQ multiplex PCR; TCRdb has only the in-frame clones, and not every one. The data contain roughly 98,000 clones, about 81% of them seen just once; the ten biggest clones take up 13% to 15%. Sequenced material: peripheral blood, taken 28 days after the second AZD1222 dose. Receptor source: an adult who received the AZD1222 COVID-19 vaccine. CDR3s include the opening cysteine and the closing phenylalanine or tryptophan.

V	J	CDR3
TRBV20-1	TRBJ1-6	CSASRDTSSYNSPLHF
TRBV3-1/TRBV3-2	TRBJ1-1	CASSQEGGNTEAFF
TRBV7-9	TRBJ1-1	CASSRTGRGSTEAFF
TRBV25-1	TRBJ2-3	CASSEFTDTQYF
TRBV5-1	TRBJ2-5	CASSTGGTEQETQYF
TRBV18	TRBJ1-1	CASTPGRGDTEAFF
TRBV5-1	TRBJ1-5	CASSLEGGDQPQHF
TRBV6-2/TRBV6-3	TRBJ1-5	CASSYLSGLLNQPQHF
TRBV6-6	TRBJ1-5	CASSHGANQPQHF
TRBV20-1	TRBJ1-2	CSARLRGNHTF
TRBV21-1	TRBJ2-3	CASKFPDTQYF
TRBV11-3	TRBJ1-1	CASSQAPANTEAFF
TRBV19	TRBJ1-1	CASSKLTGWFSEAFF
TRBV14	TRBJ1-2	CASSQLGQGGGYTF
TRBV27	TRBJ2-2	CASNLRGAGCTGELFF
TRBV6-2/TRBV6-3	TRBJ2-1	CASSYSTIAGGPHNEQFF
TRBV2	TRBJ2-7	CASKLGQLSSYEQYF
TRBV7-9	TRBJ1-3	CASSLWEPSGNTIYF
TRBV4-1	TRBJ1-3	CASSQEDRAGNTIYF
TRBV30	TRBJ1-2	CAWREQGAGGYTF
TRBV15	TRBJ1-2	CATSRDRSANYGYTF
TRBV3-1/TRBV3-2	TRBJ2-1	CASSQDSLEQFF
TRBV5-1	TRBJ2-1	CASSLWGVDNEQFF
TRBV19	TRBJ1-1	CASSLTGGTEAFF
TRBV7-2	TRBJ2-2	CASSLGHGGSYGELFF
TRBV11-3	TRBJ2-7	CASSSRGEQYF
TRBV7-9	TRBJ2-1	CASSLAGSAGEQFF
TRBV6-5	TRBJ2-7	CASSYAAGSYEQYF
TRBV7-2	TRBJ2-3	CASSPRAYQADTQYF
TRBV5-1	TRBJ1-3	CASSFLNTIYF
TRBV6-5	TRBJ1-6	CASRKIEDNSPLHF
TRBV10-3	TRBJ1-5	CAISESGEQPQHF